The 32 T cell receptor beta chains below all came from one sample that was sequenced in a study of blood T cell repertoires in COVID-19. Using immunoSEQ multiplex PCR, the repertoire was profiled, and TCRdb retains in-frame clones only, with some absent. Of about 200,000 clones in the sample, about nine tenths were seen once. The sequencing input was peripheral blood. The receptors were sampled from a man older than 75 with acute or convalescent COVID-19.

This clone occurred a few times. The chain combines TRBV29-1 with TRBJ1-2; no clear D gene. In germline, CDR1 is SQVTM, CDR2 ANQGSEA. The V and J ends lost 3 bases and 1 base respectively, with 3 bases between them. The CDR3 covers 11 residues. In DNA, the CDR3 is TGCAGCGTTGACATTAACTATGGCTACACCTTC. This sequence encodes CSVDINYGYTF.

V usage is TRBV7-8 and J usage is TRBJ2-1; TRBD2 matches 8 bases. V lost 2 bases to trimming and J lost 6 bases; unmatched junction nucleotides: 15. The CDR3 loop spans 18 amino acids. Germline V gives CDR1 SGHVS, CDR2 FQNEAQ. The CDR3 is CASSLLSAGGGLRNEQFF. CDR3 nucleotides: TGTGCCAGCAGCTTATTGTCCGCCGGGGGGGGACTACGCAATGAGCAGTTCTTC. Combining the CDR3 with reference TRBV7-8 and TRBJ2-1 gives the whole variable domain GAGVSQSPRYKVAKRGQDVALRCDPISGHVSLFWYQQALGQGPEFLTYFQNEAQLDKSGLPSDRFFAERPEGSVSTLKIQRTQQEDSAVYLCASSLLSAGGGLRNEQFFGPGTRLTVL.

The rearrangement joins TRBV6-6 to TRBJ1-5, with 9 positions matching TRBD1. The ends lost 5 bases at V and 6 bases at J; junction bases unmatched: 5. Germline CDR1 reads MNHNY; CDR2 reads SVGAGI (reference sequence). The CDR3 spans 14 residues. Here the CDR3 DNA reads TGTGCCAGCAGTCGCGACAGGGGGAGTCAGCCCCAGCATTTT. Protein: CASSRDRGSQPQHF.

For the CDR3, the DNA is TGTGCCAGCAGCCAAGCACAGGTGAACACTGAAGCTTTCTTT. Its protein is CASSQAQVNTEAFF. The genes are TRBV4-2 and TRBJ1-1, with a possible D match to TRBD1 (5 bases). The CDR3 runs 14 residues. Trimming removed 1 base from V and 0 bases from J, with 6 bases in between. The germline V gene has CDR1 LGHNA and CDR2 YNFKEQ.

This sequence joins TRBV28 and TRBJ1-5, with 7 bases aligning to TRBD1. CDR1 is MDHEN and CDR2 is SYDVKM in the germline V gene. After removal of 2 bases from V and 11 bases from J, the junction contained 12 bases not matched to a gene. The CDR3 extends over 15 amino acids. CDR3 sequence (DNA): TGTGCCAGCAGTTTACCCCACAGGGGACCCTCTTCCCAGCATTTT. Translated: CASSLPHRGPSSQHF. Using reference TRBV28 and TRBJ1-5 for the parts outside the CDR3, the full variable domain is DVKVTQSSRYLVKRTGEKVFLECVQDMDHENMFWYRQDPGLGLRLIYFSYDVKMKEKGDIPEGYSVSREKKERFSLILESASTNQTSMYLCASSLPHRGPSSQHFGDGTRLSIL.

J is TRBJ1-5 and V is TRBV19; possible D gene TRBD1, 5 bases. There are 15 residues in the CDR3. CDR1 and CDR2 from the germline V gene are LNHDA and SQIVND (reference sequence). Trimming took 7 bases from V and 4 from J, leaving 17 bases between them. This CDR3 reads CASKQSGEVNQPQHF. CDR3 nucleotide sequence: TGTGCCAGTAAACAGTCGGGGGAAGTAAATCAGCCCCAGCATTTT.

The rearrangement joins TRBV6-5 to TRBJ2-4, with 10 bases identical to TRBD1. The CDR3 covers 15 residues. The V gene's germline CDR1 is MNHEY and CDR2 SVGAGI. J lost 1 base, V lost 8 bases, and 5 bases had no gene match. The CDR3 sequence is CASWDRGMAKNIQYF. CDR3 DNA: TGTGCCAGCTGGGACAGGGGAATGGCCAAAAACATTCAGTACTTC.

The V gene is TRBV19, the J gene TRBJ1-5, with D maybe TRBD1 (5 bases). This CDR3 is 14 amino acids long. V was shortened by 6 bases and J by 8 bases, with 17 bases between the two germline ends. Looked up from germline, CDR1 is LNHDA and CDR2 is SQIVND (reference sequence). As DNA, the CDR3 is TGTGCCAGTAGCCCGGTCCAGATACAGGAGCCCCAGCATTTT. It codes for CASSPVQIQEPQHF.

This sequence joins TRBV15 and TRBJ1-3, with D possibly matching TRBD1 (6 bases). The CDR3 is made up of 17 amino acids. CDR1 is LNHNV and CDR2 is YYDKDF in the germline V gene (reference sequence). Trimming removed 0 bases at V and 1 base at J, with 13 bases between. This CDR3 is CATSREGGLSSGNTIYF. The CDR3 DNA follows: TGTGCCACCAGCAGAGAAGGGGGTCTGAGTTCTGGAAACACCATATATTTT.

V is TRBV3-1 (or the pseudogene TRBV3-2) and J is TRBJ2-2; no clear D gene. Trimming took 2 bases from V and 7 from J, leaving 2 bases between them. Germline V lookup: CDR1 LGHDT, CDR2 YNNKEL (reference sequence). CDR3 size: 11 residues. CDR3 coding DNA: TGTGCCAGCAGCCAACTCGGGGAGCTGTTTTTT. Translated: CASSQLGELFF.

The chain combines TRBV9 with TRBJ1-1; 7 bases map to TRBD1. The CDR3 consists of 14 residues. Germline V gene data show CDR1 as SGDLS and CDR2 as YYNGEE. The junction had 9 bases not matched to a gene; V was cut back by 4 bases and J by 6 bases. As DNA, the CDR3 is TGTGCCAGCAGCCAACAATATACAGGGGCTGAAGCTTTCTTT. This codes for CASSQQYTGAEAFF.

The chain links TRBV15 to TRBJ1-1; D is perhaps TRBD1 (6 bases). From germline, CDR1 is LNHNV and CDR2 YYDKDF (reference sequence). CDR3 length: 18 residues. V was trimmed by 0 bases and J by 3 bases, leaving 20 bases between them. The CDR3 spells CATSRDQLVPGADTEAFF. In DNA, the CDR3 is TGTGCCACCAGCAGAGATCAGTTAGTCCCAGGGGCGGACACTGAAGCTTTCTTT.

J is TRBJ1-4 and V is TRBV3-1 (or the pseudogene TRBV3-2), with D possibly being TRBD1 (6 bases). The V end lost 3 bases, the J end lost 0 bases, and 17 bases lay between the germline ends. Germline lookup yields CDR1 LGHDT and CDR2 YNNKEL (reference sequence). The CDR3 contains 18 residues. CDR3 coding DNA: TGTGCCAGCAGCCAGAGGGGGGGGACTCTTCCAACTAATGAAAAACTGTTTTTT. It yields the protein CASSQRGGTLPTNEKLFF.

The chain has TRBV6-5 and TRBJ2-7, with 8 positions matching TRBD1. V dropped 1 base and J dropped 0; count of bases not matched to a gene: 5. The V gene's germline CDR1 is MNHEY and CDR2 SVGAGI. This CDR3 has 16 residues. The CDR3 sequence: CASSYLRTGSSYEQYF. DNA of the CDR3: TGTGCCAGCAGTTACTTACGGACAGGGAGCTCCTACGAGCAGTACTTC.

This clone was seen once. The chain joins TRBV18 to TRBJ1-2; possibly TRBD1 for D (5 bases). Trimming took 1 base from V and 2 from J, leaving 5 bases between them. The CDR3 length is 13 residues. Germline CDR1 KGHSH, CDR2 LQKENI. This CDR3 reads CASSPQGNYGYTF. The CDR3 DNA follows: TGTGCCAGCTCACCACAGGGGAACTATGGCTACACCTTC. Using reference TRBV18 and TRBJ1-2 for the parts outside the CDR3, the full variable domain is NAGVMQNPRHLVRRRGQEARLRCSPMKGHSHVYWYRQLPEEGLKFMVYLQKENIIDESGMPKERFSAEFPKEGPSILRIQQVVRGDSAAYFCASSPQGNYGYTFGSGTRLTVV.

The table lists this clone with a few counts. This chain joins TRBV4-2 and TRBJ2-6; tentative D call: TRBD1 (5 bases). Germline V gives CDR1 LGHNA, CDR2 YNFKEQ. Trimming took off 0 bases at V and 2 bases at J, with 14 bases between the two ends. The CDR3 runs to 18 residues. The CDR3 reads CASSQDSVAGPGANVLTF. In nucleotides, the CDR3 is TGTGCCAGCAGCCAAGATTCGGTGGCAGGGCCTGGGGCCAACGTCCTGACTTTC.

The J gene is TRBJ2-7, the V gene TRBV18, with 12 bases that match TRBD1. V lost 3 bases to trimming and J lost 4 bases; unmatched junction nucleotides: 4. Germline V lookup: CDR1 KGHSH, CDR2 LQKENI. The CDR3 runs to 15 residues. The chain's CDR3 is CASSPGQGAPYEQYV. The CDR3 DNA reads as TGTGCCAGCTCACCGGGACAGGGGGCCCCTTACGAGCAGTACGTC.

This chain joins TRBV3-1 (or the pseudogene TRBV3-2) and TRBJ1-1; D gene ambiguous. CDR1 is LGHDT and CDR2 is YNNKEL in the germline V gene (reference sequence). This CDR3 has 13 residues. The ends were cut back, 10 bases at V and 3 bases at J, with 15 bases in the middle. The CDR3 loop is CAIERVGDTEAFF. The DNA for the CDR3 is TGTGCCATCGAGAGGGTGGGTGACACTGAAGCTTTCTTT.

This chain links TRBV19 with TRBJ2-5; 11 bases agree with TRBD1. Germline V gives CDR1 LNHDA, CDR2 SQIVND (reference sequence). The CDR3 contains 16 residues. The J segment lost 3 bases and the V segment lost 4 bases, leaving 7 bases of the junction unmatched. The CDR3 DNA follows: TGTGCCAGTAGTAGCCCTCGGGACAGGGGGAAAGAGACCCAGTACTTC. This translates into CASSSPRDRGKETQYF.

This chain connects TRBV7-2 to TRBJ2-5, with D possibly matching TRBD1 (5 bases). Trimming removed 4 bases from V and 1 base from J, with 16 bases in between. The CDR3 extends over 16 amino acids. CDR1 and CDR2 (germline): SGHTA, FQGNSA. CDR3 residues: CASSYPREGLQETQYF. The CDR3 nucleotides read TGTGCCAGCAGCTACCCCAGGGAAGGGCTCCAAGAGACCCAGTACTTC.

The CDR3 loop is CASSLIGRERDTDTQYF. The CDR3 DNA follows: TGTGCCAGCAGCTTAATTGGGCGGGAGAGGGACACAGATACGCAGTATTTT. This rearrangement joins TRBV7-2 to TRBJ2-3, with TRBD2 identical over 7 bases. Germline CDR1 SGHTA, CDR2 FQGNSA. The CDR3 totals 17 residues. V trimming: 2 bases; J trimming: 2 bases; junction bases outside the gene matches: 10.

This chain links TRBV18 with TRBJ2-1; 9 nucleotides match TRBD1. Germline loops: CDR1 KGHSH, CDR2 LQKENI. Germline trimming cut 0 bases from V and 6 bases from J; bases unmatched to any gene: 3. The CDR3 length is 15 residues. Here the CDR3 reads CASSPPGQGRNEQFF. DNA of the CDR3: TGTGCCAGCTCACCACCGGGACAGGGACGCAATGAGCAGTTCTTC.

This sequence joins TRBV7-9 and TRBJ2-5, with TRBD1 matching over 7 bases. The germline gives CDR1 SEHNR, CDR2 FQNEAQ (reference sequence). V lost 6 bases and J lost 4; bases outside the gene matches: 8. The CDR3 consists of 14 residues. CDR3: CASSRRGGLETQYF. CDR3 sequence (DNA): TGTGCCAGCAGTCGCAGAGGGGGCCTAGAGACCCAGTACTTC.

The rearrangement joins TRBV6-5 to TRBJ2-5, with 7 bases lining up with TRBD1. This CDR3 has 15 amino acids. Per germline, CDR1 MNHEY and CDR2 SVGAGI. The ends lost 4 bases at V and 2 bases at J; junction bases unmatched: 7. The CDR3 bases are TGTGCCAGCAGTTGGACAGGCCGAAATCAAGAGACCCAGTACTTC. It yields the protein CASSWTGRNQETQYF.

The rearrangement links TRBV3-1 (or the pseudogene TRBV3-2) to TRBJ1-6; possible D gene TRBD1, 6 bases. Germline CDR1 and CDR2: LGHDT and YNNKEL (reference sequence). The CDR3 spans 16 residues. With 0 bases removed from V and 9 bases from J, the gap between germline ends came to 15 bases. In DNA form, the CDR3 reads TGTGCCAGCAGCCAAGATCTACAGGGAGTAGGTTCACCCCTCCACTTT. Its translation: CASSQDLQGVGSPLHF.

The chain employs TRBV4-2 and TRBJ1-5; D might be TRBD1 (6 bases). CDR3 size: 16 residues. The germline V and J ends were trimmed by 1 base and 2 bases, with 12 bases remaining between them. The germline gives CDR1 LGHNA, CDR2 YNFKEQ. The CDR3 region has the DNA TGTGCCAGCAGCCAAGGAACCCCAGGGGGCAATCAGCCCCAGCATTTT. It translates to CASSQGTPGGNQPQHF.

This clone appeared a few times. The rearrangement joins TRBV6-1 to TRBJ2-3, with D possibly TRBD2 on 6 matching bases. From germline, CDR1 is MNHNS and CDR2 SASEGT. V gave up 2 bases and J gave up 1 base, with 10 bases separating them. CDR3 length: 15 amino acids. The DNA for the CDR3 is TGTGCCAGCAGTGAACACCTAGCGCGCACAGATACGCAGTATTTT. Amino acids: CASSEHLARTDTQYF.

The chain couples TRBV27 to TRBJ2-7; possible D gene TRBD2, 6 bases. Germline V gives CDR1 MNHEY, CDR2 SMNVEV (reference sequence). V lost 0 bases, J lost 3 bases, and 12 bases lay in between. The CDR3 has 15 residues. The CDR3 nucleotides read TGTGCCAGCAGTTTATCATTTACTAGCAGCTACGAGCAGTACTTC. It specifies CASSLSFTSSYEQYF.

The chain is built from TRBV30 and TRBJ1-5; 7 bases match TRBD1. Germline V gene data show CDR1 as GTSNPN and CDR2 as SVGIG (reference sequence). The CDR3 is 14 amino acids. Trimming at V came to 4 bases and at J to 7 bases, leaving 10 bases not matched to a gene. CDR3 protein: CAWTRQGVRQPQHF. CDR3 sequence (DNA): TGTGCCTGGACTAGACAGGGTGTAAGACAGCCCCAGCATTTT.

The V call is TRBV21-1, the J call TRBJ1-1; the table's D call TRBD1 went unverified against the DNA. TRBV21-1 is recorded as a pseudogene. The CDR3 length is 14 residues. CDR3 sequence: CASSKGQGDTEAFF. CDR3 DNA sequence: TGTGCCAGCAGCAAGGGACAGGGGGACACTGAAGCTTTCTTT.

CDR3 region: CASRGLAGEGQYF. In nucleotides, the CDR3 is TGTGCCAGCAGGGGACTAGCGGGAGAAGGGCAGTACTTC. The chain recombines TRBV27 with TRBJ2-7; 14 bases are shared with TRBD2. V shed 6 bases, J shed 9 bases, and the junction held 4 bases outside the gene matches. This CDR3 has 13 residues. CDR1 and CDR2 (germline): MNHEY, SMNVEV (reference sequence).

V is TRBV14 and J is TRBJ1-2, with 9 nucleotides matching TRBD1. The length of the CDR3 is 15 residues. V dropped 4 bases and J dropped 3; count of bases not matched to a gene: 6. Germline-derived CDR1 and CDR2 are SGHDN and FVKESK. Here the CDR3 DNA reads TGTGCCAGCAGCCGTACCGGGACAGGGTACTATGGCTACACCTTC. It yields the protein CASSRTGTGYYGYTF.